Given below is one T cell receptor beta chain in context. TCRdb's copy holds only in-frame clones and misses some; the assay was immunoSEQ multiplex PCR. The sample consists of about 16,000 clones, around 84% of them appearing once. The data originate from a study of T cell clones after liver transplantation. Germline V gene sequence: CDR1 LGHNA, CDR2 YNFKEQ. Trimming pared 0 bases from V and 0 bases from J, leaving 8 bases between. This CDR3 is 15 amino acids long. The sample consisted of CD8+ T cells from blood, taken around 50 months after liver transplant. The TCR originated in a human patient who received a liver transplant. A subset of T cells may come from the graft donor. V usage is TRBV4-2 and J usage is TRBJ1-1; tentatively, D is TRBD1 (6 bases). The CDR3, as DNA: TGTGCCAGCAGCCAAGAAACAGGGCTGAACACTGAAGCTTTCTTT. Translation gives CASSQETGLNTEAFF.